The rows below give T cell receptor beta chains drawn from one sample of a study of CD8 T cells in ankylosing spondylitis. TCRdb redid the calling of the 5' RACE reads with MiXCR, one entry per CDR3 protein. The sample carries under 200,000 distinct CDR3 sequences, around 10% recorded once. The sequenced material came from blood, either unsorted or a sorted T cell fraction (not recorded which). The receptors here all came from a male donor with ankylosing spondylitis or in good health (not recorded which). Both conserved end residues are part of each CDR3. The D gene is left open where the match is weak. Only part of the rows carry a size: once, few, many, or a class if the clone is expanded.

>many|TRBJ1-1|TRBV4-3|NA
TGCGCCAGCAGCCAAGCTTTGCTGAACACTGAAGCTTTCTTT
CASSQALLNTEAFF
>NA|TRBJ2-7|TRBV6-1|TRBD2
TGTGCCAGCAGACCGGCCGGGGGAGGGAACGAGCAGTACTTC
CASRPAGGGNEQYF
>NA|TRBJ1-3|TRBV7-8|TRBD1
TGTGCCAGCAGCCGGGTGGGAGACAGGGCCCCTTTCTCTGGAAACACCATATATTTT
CASSRVGDRAPFSGNTIYF
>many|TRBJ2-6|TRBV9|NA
TGTGCCAGCAGCGTAGGAGGAGGGAAAGGGGCCAACGTCCTGACTTTC
CASSVGGGKGANVLTF
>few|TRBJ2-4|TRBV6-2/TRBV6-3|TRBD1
TGTGCCAGCAGTTATATCAGGGGCAGGGGGAACATTCAGTACTTC
CASSYIRGRGNIQYF
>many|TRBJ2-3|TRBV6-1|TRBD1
TGTGCCAGCAGGCGACAGGGGGCCACAGATACGCAGTATTTT
CASRRQGATDTQYF
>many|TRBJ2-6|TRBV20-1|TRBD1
TGCAGTGCTAGAAATACCGGGACAGCGCACTCTGGGGCCAACGTCCTGACTTTC
CSARNTGTAHSGANVLTF
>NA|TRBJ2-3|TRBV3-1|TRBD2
TGTGCCAGCAGCCAAGGCCCGGGGGGGAGCACAGATACGCAGTATTTT
CASSQGPGGSTDTQYF
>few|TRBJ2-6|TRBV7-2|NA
TGTGCCAGCAGCTGGGACACTGCTCCTGGGGCCAACGTCCTGACTTTC
CASSWDTAPGANVLTF
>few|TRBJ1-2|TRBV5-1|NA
TGCGCCAGCAGCTTGAGAGCGGGGGTCGACTATGGCTACACCTTC
CASSLRAGVDYGYTF
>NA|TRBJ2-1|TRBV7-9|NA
TGTGCCAGCAGCTTAGCTATAGGGGGACCGCGTGACAATGAGCAGTTCTTC
CASSLAIGGPRDNEQFF
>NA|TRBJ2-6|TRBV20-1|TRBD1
TGCAGTGCTGGGGACAGGGCCACCGCCAACGTCCTGACTTTC
CSAGDRATANVLTF